This T cell receptor (beta chain) was found in a study of T cells expressing NK-cell markers. Study details: Seven donors tested HCMV-seropositive and one tested seronegative among the eight sequenced.

TCRdb reanalyzed the 5' RACE reads, giving one entry per CDR3 protein sequence and no DNA. The sample totals some 190,000 distinct CDR3 sequences; its top ten clones hold 20% to 25%. CDR1 and CDR2 from the germline V gene are SNHLY and FYNNEI. This CDR3 spans 16 amino acids. The sequenced material came from blood T cells: a sorted CD56 or NKG2C T cell subset, CD4+ or CD8+ T cells, or bulk PBMC T cells (not recorded which). This sequence originates from a man aged 18-75 years in good health. This chain links TRBV2 with TRBJ2-5; TCRdb's D call of TRBD2 is untestable without DNA. The CDR3 reads CASSLELAGSQETQYF.